The 28 T cell receptor beta chains below all came from one sample that was sequenced in a study of CD8+ T cells in alopecia areata. As for treatment: oral pan-JAK inhibitor, 5-10 mg twice daily. Following extraction, RNA underwent reverse transcription to cDNA, which served as the sequencing template. Some clones are missing from TCRdb's copy, which holds only in-frame ones; the method was immunoSEQ multiplex PCR. The sample yields a few hundred thousand clones, 35% to 45% seen once. Sample: CD4+ T cells sorted from blood, taken at approximately week 30, from a patient treated with tofacitinib. These receptors originate from a human donor with alopecia areata.

This clone was recorded a few times. The chain couples TRBV9 to TRBJ1-1; D uncertain. This CDR3 contains 13 residues. The germline V gene encodes CDR1 SGDLS and CDR2 YYNGEE. V lost 0 bases and J lost 6, with 9 bases in between. This chain's CDR3 is CASSVDVKSEAFF. CDR3 coding DNA: TGTGCCAGCAGCGTAGACGTGAAGTCTGAAGCTTTCTTT.

This chain connects TRBV5-1 to TRBJ2-3; D gene ambiguous. Between the trimmed V and J ends, which lost 4 bases and 6 bases, there was a span of 12 bases. The CDR3 consists of 13 residues. In germline, CDR1 is SGHRS, CDR2 YFSETQ. CDR3: CASSNTPPDTQYF. CDR3 DNA sequence: TGCGCCAGCAGCAATACCCCGCCTGATACGCAGTATTTT.

The chain is built from TRBV30 and TRBJ2-3; tentatively, D is TRBD2 (5 bases). V lost 0 bases and J 6 bases, leaving 10 bases between the germline ends. This CDR3 spans 13 amino acids. In germline, CDR1 is GTSNPN, CDR2 SVGIG (reference sequence). The CDR3 is CAWSVPPGDTQYF. CDR3 nucleotide sequence: TGTGCCTGGAGTGTACCCCCGGGGGATACGCAGTATTTT.

The chain combines TRBV7-3 with TRBJ2-7; unclear D gene. Germline V gives CDR1 SGHTA, CDR2 FQGTGA. This CDR3 region has 12 residues. The V and J ends lost 0 bases and 6 bases respectively, with 6 bases between them. This CDR3 reads CASSLTGSEQYF. In DNA, the CDR3 is TGTGCCAGCAGCTTAACGGGTTCCGAGCAGTACTTC. The whole variable domain, filled in from reference TRBV7-3 and TRBJ2-7, reads GAGVSQTPSNKVTEKGKYVELRCDPISGHTALYWYRQSLGQGPEFLIYFQGTGAADDSGLPNDRFFAVRPEGSVSTLKIQRTERGDSAVYLCASSLTGSEQYFGPGTRLTVT.

The gene calls are TRBV6-5 and TRBJ1-1; weak D call: TRBD1 (6 bases). CDR3 length: 14 residues. Deletions cut 8 bases from V and 4 bases from J, with 17 bases between. Germline V gene sequence: CDR1 MNHEY, CDR2 SVGAGI. In DNA form, the CDR3 reads TGTGCCAGCTCCGAACAGGGTCCTAGCACTGAAGCTTTCTTT. This codes for CASSEQGPSTEAFF.

This chain joins TRBV30 and TRBJ1-3; 7 bases map to TRBD1. This CDR3 region has 13 residues. CDR1 is GTSNPN, CDR2 SVGIG, per germline (reference sequence). The J segment lost 3 bases and the V segment lost 5 bases, leaving 4 bases of the junction unmatched. The CDR3 region has the DNA TGTGCCTGGTCGGGACAGCTTGGAAACACCATATATTTT. It specifies CAWSGQLGNTIYF.

As regards this clone: Other DNA variants within this sample encode the same CDR3. V usage is TRBV10-3 and J usage is TRBJ2-3; no clear D gene. Trimming pared 6 bases from V and 1 base from J, leaving 2 bases between. Germline values: CDR1 ENHRY, CDR2 SYGVKD. This CDR3 contains 11 residues. The CDR3 region is CAISGTDTQYF. CDR3 in DNA: TGTGCCATCAGCGGCACAGATACGCAGTATTTT.

This chain links TRBV27 with TRBJ2-7; D is unresolved. The V and J ends lost 7 bases and 1 base respectively, with 20 bases between them. The germline V gene has CDR1 MNHEY and CDR2 SMNVEV (reference sequence). The CDR3 runs 16 residues. The CDR3 loop reads CASISRPGGGSYEQYF. In nucleotides, the CDR3 is TGTGCCAGCATCTCTCGCCCAGGCGGCGGATCCTACGAGCAGTACTTC.

As concerns this clone: This sample also contains other DNA sequences that code for the same CDR3. The gene calls are TRBV30 and TRBJ1-6; D call uncertain. Trimming removed 3 bases from V and 7 bases from J, with 4 bases in between. The length of the CDR3 is 11 residues. Germline V gene lookup returns CDR1 GTSNPN and CDR2 SVGIG (reference sequence). The CDR3 DNA reads as TGTGCCTGGAGCCTAAATTCACCCCTCCACTTT. Its protein product is CAWSLNSPLHF.

This clone was recorded once. V gene TRBV6-5 combines with J gene TRBJ1-2; tentatively, D is TRBD1 (6 bases). In germline, CDR1 is MNHEY, CDR2 SVGAGI. The CDR3 covers 13 residues. Trimming removed 6 bases from V and 3 bases from J, with 11 bases in between. The CDR3 is CASRPNRDYGYTF. The CDR3 DNA sequence: TGTGCCAGCAGACCTAACAGGGACTATGGCTACACCTTC.

This clone was seen a handful of times. The chain combines TRBV28 with TRBJ1-5, with TRBD1 identical over 9 bases. V shed 4 bases, J shed 8 bases, and the junction held 3 bases outside the gene matches. The CDR3 consists of 13 residues. Germline V lookup: CDR1 MDHEN, CDR2 SYDVKM. Written as DNA, the CDR3 is TGTGCCAGCAGTTACAGGGGGCCGAAGCCCCAGCATTTT. Amino acids: CASSYRGPKPQHF.

In this sample, this clone turned up a few times. The genes are TRBV19 and TRBJ2-2; TRBD1 matches at 9 bases. The ends lost 6 bases at V and 6 bases at J; junction bases unmatched: 5. The CDR3 totals 14 residues. Germline V gene lookup returns CDR1 LNHDA and CDR2 SQIVND (reference sequence). The CDR3 bases are TGTGCCAGTAGCAAGGGACAGGGCGCCGGGGAGCTGTTTTTT. This gives the protein CASSKGQGAGELFF.

This rearrangement joins TRBV29-1 to TRBJ2-1; 7 nucleotides match TRBD1. The V gene's germline CDR1 is SQVTM and CDR2 ANQGSEA. This CDR3 comprises 14 residues. V shed 7 bases and J 2 bases; nucleotides not matched to a gene: 8. Here the CDR3 DNA reads TGCAGCGCTGTGGGGACAGAGGCCTACAATGAGCAGTTCTTC. Protein product: CSAVGTEAYNEQFF.

In its sample, this clone was seen a few times. The gene calls are TRBV5-1 and TRBJ2-3; the match to TRBD1 covers 7 bases. V shed 4 bases, J shed 3 bases, and the junction held 11 bases outside the gene matches. The CDR3 sequence is 16 residues long. The germline V gene encodes CDR1 SGHRS and CDR2 YFSETQ. The CDR3 bases are TGCGCCAGCAGCCTCCTGGGACAGACGGAGACAGATACGCAGTATTTT. Translating gives CASSLLGQTETDTQYF.

The chain couples TRBV29-1 to TRBJ2-3, with 9 bases fitting TRBD2. CDR1 is SQVTM, CDR2 ANQGSEA, per germline. J gave up 9 bases and V 4 bases, and 8 bases lay outside the gene matches. This CDR3 region has 13 residues. The CDR3 loop is CSVGPRLAGTQYF. The CDR3 DNA reads TGCAGCGTTGGACCGCGGCTAGCGGGAACGCAGTATTTT.

This clone showed up many times. V and J are TRBV7-9 and TRBJ2-1; D unresolved. This CDR3 is 9 amino acids long. Trimming stripped 5 bases from V and 7 bases from J, with 0 bases between. The germline V gene has CDR1 SEHNR and CDR2 FQNEAQ (reference sequence). As DNA, the CDR3 is TGTGCCAGCAGCAATGAGCAGTTCTTC. It is translated as CASSNEQFF.

This clone was seen a few times. The chain has TRBV6-5 and TRBJ1-1; D gene ambiguous. This CDR3 is 14 amino acids long. V lost 6 bases and J 1 base, leaving 12 bases between the germline ends. CDR1 is MNHEY and CDR2 is SVGAGI in the germline V gene. In nucleotides, the CDR3 is TGTGCCAGCAGCCAAGGACGGAGGAACACTGAAGCTTTCTTT. It codes for CASSQGRRNTEAFF.

The J gene is TRBJ2-5, the V gene TRBV25-1; 14 bases align to TRBD2. This CDR3 region has 15 residues. Germline values: CDR1 MGHDK, CDR2 SYGVNS. Germline trimming cut 4 bases from V and 5 bases from J; bases unmatched to any gene: 3. The CDR3 here is CASSGTSGGWETQYF. CDR3 coding DNA: TGTGCCAGCAGTGGGACTAGCGGGGGGTGGGAGACCCAGTACTTC.

This clone showed up just a few times. The same CDR3 is also encoded by other DNA sequences in this sample. The chain links TRBV18 to TRBJ2-3; D remains ambiguous. Germline CDR1 KGHSH, CDR2 LQKENI. This CDR3 has 13 amino acids. The V gene lost 2 bases and the J gene lost 1 base, with 4 bases spanning the gap. The CDR3 region has the DNA TGTGCCAGCTCACCAACAGGCACAGATACGCAGTATTTT. This sequence encodes CASSPTGTDTQYF.

This clone appeared a few times. This chain uses TRBV7-9 with TRBJ2-5; no reliable D call. The CDR3 sequence is 13 residues long. The V gene's germline CDR1 is SEHNR and CDR2 FQNEAQ (reference sequence). V was shortened by 8 bases and J by 1 base, with 11 bases between the two germline ends. The CDR3 loop reads CASLLGVQETQYF. The CDR3 coding sequence is TGTGCCAGCCTTCTTGGGGTCCAAGAGACCCAGTACTTC.

This clone was detected only a few times. The chain employs TRBV30 and TRBJ2-1, with 14 bases matching TRBD2. CDR1 and CDR2 from the germline V gene are GTSNPN and SVGIG (reference sequence). With V trimmed by 5 bases and J by 8 bases, 8 bases remained unmatched. This CDR3 region has 15 residues. The CDR3 protein is CAWASTSGRADEQFF. CDR3 nucleotides: TGTGCCTGGGCCTCGACTAGCGGGAGGGCCGATGAGCAGTTCTTC.

This sequence joins TRBV20-1 and TRBJ1-2; D is uncertain. Germline V gives CDR1 DFQATT, CDR2 SNEGSKA (reference sequence). The CDR3 is made up of 11 amino acids. V dropped 8 bases and J dropped 7 bases, with 14 bases sitting between them. The DNA for the CDR3 is TGCAGTCCCGGAGGTCGCGCTGGCTACACCTTC. Translating gives CSPGGRAGYTF.

This rearrangement joins TRBV29-1 to TRBJ1-1; the match to TRBD1 covers 9 bases. The CDR3 covers 12 residues. V lost 8 bases and J lost 5; bases outside the gene matches: 6. Germline assignment: CDR1 SQVTM and CDR2 ANQGSEA. CDR3 residues: CSFSTGGTEAFF. The CDR3 DNA follows: TGCAGCTTTTCGACAGGGGGGACTGAAGCTTTCTTT.

This clone was observed a handful of times. The chain carries TRBV29-1 and TRBJ2-1; D may be TRBD1 or TRBD2 (5 bases each). This CDR3 has 14 amino acids. V lost 8 bases and J 6 bases, leaving 20 bases between the germline ends. CDR1 SQVTM and CDR2 ANQGSEA come from the germline V gene. The CDR3 nucleotides are TGCAGCACGACTGGGGGAGCGGTATCCAATGAGCAGTTCTTC. This sequence encodes CSTTGGAVSNEQFF.

V gene TRBV11-2 combines with J gene TRBJ2-7, with TRBD2 matching 12 bases. V lost 6 bases, J lost 2 bases, and 2 bases stayed unmatched. The CDR3 runs to 14 residues. Germline V lookup: CDR1 SGHAT, CDR2 FQNNGV. The CDR3 reads CASRRLAGAYEQYF. The CDR3 DNA reads TGTGCCAGCAGACGACTAGCGGGAGCCTACGAGCAGTACTTC.

This chain connects TRBV7-2 to TRBJ2-5; 7 bases fit TRBD2. Germline CDR1 is SGHTA and CDR2 is FQGNSA. V lost 1 base, J lost 1 base, and 0 bases stayed unmatched. CDR3 length equals 14 residues. The CDR3 DNA follows: TGTGCCAGCAGCTTAGGACTAGCCCAAGAGACCCAGTACTTC. Its protein product is CASSLGLAQETQYF.

The CDR3: CSVGGRQGAYGYTF. CDR3 sequence (DNA): TGCAGCGTTGGGGGTCGTCAGGGGGCTTATGGCTACACCTTC. The V gene is TRBV29-1, the J gene TRBJ1-2; TRBD1 aligns across 8 bases. The V segment lost 4 bases and the J segment 5 bases; nucleotides outside the gene matches: 9. Germline V gene data show CDR1 as SQVTM and CDR2 as ANQGSEA. The CDR3 has 14 amino acids.

This clone was detected once. The chain is built from TRBV7-6 and TRBJ2-7, with a weak D call TRBD2 (7 bases). In germline, CDR1 is SGHVS, CDR2 FNYEAQ. The V end lost 5 bases, the J end lost 5 bases, and 13 bases lay between the germline ends. CDR3 size: 13 residues. The CDR3 DNA follows: TGTGCCAGCAGCCCTCGGGGGGCTGACGAGCAGTACTTC. Encoded protein: CASSPRGADEQYF.